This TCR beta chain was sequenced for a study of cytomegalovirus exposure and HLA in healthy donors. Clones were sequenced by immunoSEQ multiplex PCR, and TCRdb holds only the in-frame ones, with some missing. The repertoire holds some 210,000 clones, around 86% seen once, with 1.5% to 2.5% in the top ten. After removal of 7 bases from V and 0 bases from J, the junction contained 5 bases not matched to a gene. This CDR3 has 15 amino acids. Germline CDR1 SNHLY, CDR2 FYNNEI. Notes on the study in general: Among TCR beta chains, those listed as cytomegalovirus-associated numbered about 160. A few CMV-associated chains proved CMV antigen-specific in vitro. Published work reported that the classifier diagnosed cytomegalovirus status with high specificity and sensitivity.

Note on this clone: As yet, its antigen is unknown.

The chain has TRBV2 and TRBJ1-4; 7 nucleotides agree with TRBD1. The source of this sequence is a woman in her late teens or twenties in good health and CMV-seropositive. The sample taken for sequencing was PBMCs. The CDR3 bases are TGTGCCAGCAAACCAGACAGGGCAACTAATGAAAAACTGTTTTTT. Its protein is CASKPDRATNEKLFF.